These 30 T cell receptor beta chains were sequenced from one sample in a study of OX40 agonist ivuxolimab in advanced cancers. This table comes from immunoSEQ multiplex PCR, and its TCRdb copy is limited to in-frame clones, with some not included. The sample carries some 64,000 clones, roughly nine tenths recorded once. The sample here was CD4+ or CD8+ T cells sorted from blood, taken in a trial of the OX40 agonist ivuxolimab. The source of these receptors is an adult with an advanced solid tumor such as melanoma, head and neck, liver or kidney cancer.

V and J are TRBV27 and TRBJ2-2; possible D gene TRBD1, 6 bases. The germline CDR1 and CDR2 sequences are MNHEY and SMNVEV (reference sequence). Between the trimmed V and J ends, which lost 5 bases and 1 base, there was a span of 8 bases. This CDR3 has 14 residues. CDR3 protein: CASSRTENTGELFF. DNA for the CDR3: TGTGCCAGCAGTCGGACAGAGAACACCGGGGAGCTGTTTTTT.

The rearrangement links TRBV2 to TRBJ1-2; TRBD1 matches 9 bases. Per the germline V gene, CDR1 is SNHLY and CDR2 is FYNNEI. J gave up 8 bases and V 5 bases, and 12 bases lay outside the gene matches. The CDR3 totals 15 residues. The CDR3 region is CASSWTPGQGVGYTF. CDR3 coding DNA: TGTGCCAGCAGTTGGACACCGGGACAGGGCGTAGGCTACACCTTC.

This rearrangement joins TRBV6-5 to TRBJ2-7; D remains unclear. Germline V gives CDR1 MNHEY, CDR2 SVGAGI. The CDR3 covers 12 residues. Trimming removed 6 bases at V and 6 bases at J, with 12 bases between. CDR3 sequence: CASSSATGEQYF. As DNA, the CDR3 is TGTGCCAGCAGCTCTGCGACGGGCGAGCAGTACTTC.

The chain is built from TRBV6-1 and TRBJ1-1; no firm D call. The V gene's germline CDR1 is MNHNS and CDR2 SASEGT. V lost 10 bases, J lost 0 bases, and 15 bases lay in between. This CDR3 spans 14 amino acids. In DNA, the CDR3 is TGTGCCACCAGGCGCAGGACGGTGAACACTGAAGCTTTCTTT. It encodes CATRRRTVNTEAFF.

The rearrangement links TRBV9 to TRBJ2-2, with D unclear. CDR1 and CDR2 (germline): SGDLS, YYNGEE. V dropped 0 bases and J dropped 4 bases, with 10 bases sitting between them. The CDR3 loop spans 15 amino acids. This CDR3 reads CASSVGRVVTGELFF. The CDR3 bases are TGTGCCAGCAGCGTAGGCCGCGTGGTCACCGGGGAGCTGTTTTTT.

V is TRBV6-1 and J is TRBJ2-6; no clear D gene. The CDR3 sequence is 15 residues long. The V end lost 5 bases, the J end lost 1 base, and 9 bases lay between the germline ends. Germline loops: CDR1 MNHNS, CDR2 SASEGT. The CDR3 reads CASSRAASGANVLTF. For the CDR3, the DNA is TGTGCCAGCAGTAGGGCCGCGTCTGGGGCCAACGTCCTGACTTTC.

The gene calls are TRBV6-5 and TRBJ1-2; 8 bases agree with TRBD1. Per the germline V gene, CDR1 is MNHEY and CDR2 is SVGAGI. The trim removed 0 bases at V and 2 bases at J, leaving 2 bases unmatched. The length of the CDR3 is 15 residues. CDR3: CASSYSRGRNYGYTF. CDR3 nucleotide sequence: TGTGCCAGCAGTTACTCCAGGGGGCGCAACTATGGCTACACCTTC.

J is TRBJ2-1 and V is TRBV7-3; 10 nucleotides agree with TRBD2. CDR3 length equals 14 residues. From germline, CDR1 is SGHTA and CDR2 FQGTGA. V was pared by 5 bases and J by 11 bases, with 9 bases of the junction left unmatched. This CDR3 is CASSQGGLASKQFF. CDR3 DNA sequence: TGTGCCAGCAGCCAAGGGGGACTAGCGTCGAAGCAGTTCTTC.

The V call is TRBV29-1, the J call TRBJ1-1, with 7 bases matching TRBD1. V shed 6 bases and J 3 bases; nucleotides not matched to a gene: 7. Germline CDR1 is SQVTM and CDR2 is ANQGSEA. This CDR3 is 13 amino acids long. CDR3 amino acids: CSVGGQIHTEAFF. CDR3 nucleotide sequence: TGCAGCGTCGGGGGACAGATTCACACTGAAGCTTTCTTT.

This chain uses TRBV7-9 with TRBJ2-7; 11 bases line up with TRBD1. CDR3 size: 15 residues. V was pared by 5 bases and J by 4 bases, with 7 bases of the junction left unmatched. Looked up from germline, CDR1 is SEHNR and CDR2 is FQNEAQ (reference sequence). The CDR3 is CASSPGTGGGYEQYF. The DNA of the CDR3 is TGTGCCAGCAGCCCCGGGACAGGGGGAGGATACGAGCAGTACTTC.

The chain joins TRBV4-1 to TRBJ2-2; perhaps TRBD2 as D (6 bases). Germline V gene data show CDR1 as MGHRA and CDR2 as YSYEKL. Trimming cost V 2 bases and J 3 bases, with 13 bases left between them. CDR3 size: 16 residues. This chain's CDR3 is CASSQLVGGDTGELFF. CDR3 nucleotides: TGCGCCAGCAGCCAACTGGTCGGGGGTGACACCGGGGAGCTGTTTTTT.

This chain connects TRBV29-1 to TRBJ1-2; 7 positions agree with TRBD1. The V gene end was trimmed by 7 bases and the J gene end by 6 bases; junction bases not matched to a gene: 11. Germline V gene lookup returns CDR1 SQVTM and CDR2 ANQGSEA. This CDR3 has 13 residues. As DNA, the CDR3 is TGCAGCGCCCAGGGGGGGGCGCATGATGGCTACACCTTC. Translating gives CSAQGGAHDGYTF.

The chain links TRBV7-6 to TRBJ2-2, with TRBD2 matching 7 bases. CDR3 length: 16 amino acids. V dropped 1 base and J dropped 4; count of bases not matched to a gene: 6. Germline V CDR1 and CDR2: SGHVS, FNYEAQ. CDR3 bases: TGTGCCAGCAGCTTAGGGGTAGCGGGTGTCACCGGGGAGCTGTTTTTT. It translates to CASSLGVAGVTGELFF.

The gene calls are TRBV30 and TRBJ2-4; D gene unclear. The length of the CDR3 is 13 residues. Germline loops: CDR1 GTSNPN, CDR2 SVGIG (reference sequence). V gave up 2 bases and J gave up 5 bases, with 10 bases separating them. CDR3 DNA sequence: TGTGCCTGGAGTACCCCCGGCGAAAACATTCAGTACTTC. Amino acids: CAWSTPGENIQYF.

This clone appeared a few times. The genes are TRBV18 and TRBJ2-7; 7 nucleotides line up with TRBD2. The CDR3 loop spans 12 amino acids. The junction had 6 bases not matched to a gene; V was cut back by 6 bases and J by 7 bases. The germline gives CDR1 KGHSH, CDR2 LQKENI. CDR3 sequence: CASSVRRGEQYF. CDR3 DNA: TGTGCCAGCTCGGTGAGGCGGGGGGAGCAGTACTTC.

This rearrangement joins TRBV30 to TRBJ2-1; 10 bases map to TRBD2. This CDR3 region has 14 residues. CDR1 and CDR2 (germline): GTSNPN, SVGIG (reference sequence). The junction had 9 bases not matched to a gene; V was cut back by 5 bases and J by 8 bases. The CDR3 is CAWDRAGGPHEQFF. The DNA for the CDR3 is TGTGCCTGGGACAGAGCGGGAGGGCCCCATGAGCAGTTCTTC.

V and J are TRBV6-6 and TRBJ1-2, with 11 bases that match TRBD1. Per germline, CDR1 MNHNY and CDR2 SVGAGI (reference sequence). The CDR3 has 16 amino acids. V lost 5 bases, J lost 3 bases, and 8 bases stayed unmatched. CDR3 amino acids: CASSAGTGGLHYGYTF. The CDR3, as DNA: TGTGCCAGCAGTGCCGGGACAGGGGGACTTCACTATGGCTACACCTTC.

This chain links TRBV7-3 with TRBJ2-7; 9 bases align to TRBD1. V lost 5 bases to trimming and J lost 7 bases; unmatched junction nucleotides: 9. The CDR3 consists of 14 residues. CDR1 is SGHTA and CDR2 is FQGTGA in the germline V gene. CDR3 nucleotide sequence: TGTGCCAGCAGCCCTTCGGGACAGGGCAATGAGCAGTACTTC. It codes for CASSPSGQGNEQYF.

The CDR3 here is CASTEKGAETQYF. In nucleotides, the CDR3 is TGCGCCAGCACCGAGAAGGGGGCTGAGACCCAGTACTTC. The genes are TRBV10-1 and TRBJ2-5, with 7 bases matching TRBD1. Germline V lookup: CDR1 WNHNN, CDR2 SYGVQD (reference sequence). Unmatched junction bases numbered 7, after V lost 7 bases and J lost 5 bases. The CDR3 extends over 13 amino acids.

This chain connects TRBV10-3 to TRBJ2-3, with D perhaps given as TRBD1 or TRBD2 (5 bases each). The ends were cut back, 2 bases at V and 0 bases at J, with 6 bases in the middle. Germline loops: CDR1 ENHRY, CDR2 SYGVKD. This CDR3 is 14 amino acids long. CDR3 in amino acids: CAISERDSTDTQYF. For the CDR3, the DNA is TGTGCCATCAGTGAGCGGGACAGCACAGATACGCAGTATTTT.

The CDR3 here is CATSPWGTGQETQYF. CDR3 sequence (DNA): TGTGCCACCAGTCCCTGGGGGACAGGTCAAGAGACCCAGTACTTC. This chain uses TRBV15 with TRBJ2-5; TRBD1 matches 8 bases. Trimming took 6 bases from V and 2 from J; bases not matched to a gene: 8. Germline CDR1 is LNHNV and CDR2 is YYDKDF (reference sequence). CDR3 length: 15 residues.

The V call is TRBV11-2, the J call TRBJ2-1; a possible D gene is TRBD2 (6 bases). In germline, CDR1 is SGHAT, CDR2 FQNNGV. V lost 1 base, J lost 6 bases, and 13 bases lay in between. This CDR3 spans 15 amino acids. Here the CDR3 reads CASSLAGTSFNEQFF. The CDR3 DNA reads TGTGCCAGCAGCTTAGCTGGGACTTCTTTCAATGAGCAGTTCTTC.

This clone was recorded once. The chain recombines TRBV7-3 with TRBJ1-2, with TRBD1 identical over 9 bases. V shed 6 bases, J shed 5 bases, and the junction held 4 bases outside the gene matches. Germline CDR1 reads SGHTA; CDR2 reads FQGTGA. The CDR3 is 13 residues long. CDR3 sequence: CASSLDRGYGYTF. DNA of the CDR3: TGTGCCAGCAGTTTAGACAGGGGGTATGGCTACACCTTC. Drawing the rest from reference TRBV7-3 and TRBJ1-2, the complete variable domain is GAGVSQTPSNKVTEKGKYVELRCDPISGHTALYWYRQSLGQGPEFLIYFQGTGAADDSGLPNDRFFAVRPEGSVSTLKIQRTERGDSAVYLCASSLDRGYGYTFGSGTRLTVV.

This clone was picked up one time. This chain links TRBV27 with TRBJ1-4; D possibly corresponds to TRBD1 (6 bases). Germline V lookup: CDR1 MNHEY, CDR2 SMNVEV (reference sequence). The CDR3 has 16 amino acids. Trimming stripped 5 bases from V and 0 bases from J, with 13 bases between. CDR3 amino acids: CASSPFYRATNEKLFF. DNA of the CDR3: TGTGCCAGCAGTCCGTTTTACAGGGCAACTAATGAAAAACTGTTTTTT.

The genes are TRBV6-6 and TRBJ2-7, with D perhaps matching TRBD1 (6 bases). The CDR3 loop spans 16 amino acids. CDR1 is MNHNY, CDR2 SVGAGI, per germline (reference sequence). V was clipped by 2 bases and J by 2 bases, with 16 bases between them. This CDR3 reads CASSYGGGGTPYEQYF. The CDR3 nucleotides read TGTGCCAGCAGTTACGGGGGTGGGGGCACCCCCTACGAGCAGTACTTC.

CDR3 DNA: TGTGCCAGCAGCTTAGATCAGGTCACAGGGGCCGGAAAACTGTTTTTT. Amino acid sequence: CASSLDQVTGAGKLFF. V gene TRBV11-2 combines with J gene TRBJ1-4, with 7 positions matching TRBD1. The J segment lost 10 bases and the V segment lost 0 bases, leaving 11 bases of the junction unmatched. Germline CDR1 SGHAT, CDR2 FQNNGV. CDR3 length: 16 amino acids.

The V and J genes are TRBV6-5 and TRBJ1-1; maybe TRBD1 (6 bases). V lost 7 bases, J lost 5 bases, and 14 bases lay in between. In germline, CDR1 is MNHEY, CDR2 SVGAGI. There are 13 residues in the CDR3. The chain's CDR3 is CASTPGGGTEAFF. In nucleotides, the CDR3 is TGTGCCAGCACCCCCGGAGGGGGAACTGAAGCTTTCTTT.

CDR3 loop: CASSASLVNEKLFF. The CDR3 DNA reads as TGTGCCAGCAGTGCTTCGCTAGTTAATGAAAAACTGTTTTTT. The chain uses TRBV9 and TRBJ1-4; D remains unclear. The CDR3 totals 14 residues. Germline CDR1 and CDR2: SGDLS and YYNGEE. Trimming took 5 bases from V and 4 from J, leaving 12 bases between them.

The rearrangement uses TRBV28 and TRBJ2-7, with a possible D match to TRBD2 (6 bases). The length of the CDR3 is 15 residues. Trimming shortened V by 3 bases and J by 0 bases, and 12 bases separated the two germline ends. Germline loops: CDR1 MDHEN, CDR2 SYDVKM. The CDR3 nucleotides are TGTGCCAGCAGTTTCGCCGGGAGTAGCTCCTACGAGCAGTACTTC. It codes for CASSFAGSSSYEQYF.

The gene calls are TRBV5-4 and TRBJ1-5; no firm D call. Germline V gene data show CDR1 as SGHNT and CDR2 as YYREEE (reference sequence). The CDR3 has 13 amino acids. The V end lost 2 bases, the J end lost 9 bases, and 12 bases lay between the germline ends. The CDR3 spells CASSLGLGGPQHF. CDR3 coding DNA: TGTGCCAGCAGCTTAGGGCTAGGAGGGCCCCAGCATTTT.